Below, one T cell receptor beta chain is given with its context. Its antigen remains unknown. The sample comes from a study of a mutant IDH1 vaccine in newly diagnosed glioma. Study in general: Beforehand, treatment had been radiotherapy, temozolomide, or both; the majority received both.

Assay: immunoSEQ multiplex PCR; the TCRdb copy retains only in-frame clones and omits some. The sample shows over 95,000 clones, roughly nine tenths of them seen only once. Study results and limitations: There seemed to be no relation between pseudoprogression and changes in top peripheral T cell clonotypes.

CDR1 MDHEN and CDR2 SYDVKM come from the germline V gene. The CDR3 runs to 15 residues. The germline V and J ends were trimmed by 2 bases and 4 bases, with 15 bases remaining between them. Time point: week 11, during vaccination. In every dose of vaccine, 300 ug of mutant IDH1 20-mer peptide was given alongside topical imiquimod. New WHO grade 3 or 4 astrocytomas that were IDH1-mutant and ATRX-lost occurred in the donors. This chain uses TRBV28 with TRBJ2-7; D not certain. This TCR came from a woman between 50 and 59 years old with glioma. The material sequenced was PBMCs, taken from a glioma patient whose treatment included an IDH1 peptide vaccine. CDR3 sequence (DNA): TGTGCCAGCAGTTTACAGGATAAATTATTATACGAGCAGTACTTC. Protein sequence: CASSLQDKLLYEQYF. The full variable domain, in which reference TRBV28 and TRBJ2-7 provide the parts outside the CDR3, is DVKVTQSSRYLVKRTGEKVFLECVQDMDHENMFWYRQDPGLGLRLIYFSYDVKMKEKGDIPEGYSVSREKKERFSLILESASTNQTSMYLCASSLQDKLLYEQYFGPGTRLTVT.